Presented here are 25 T cell receptor beta chains from one specimen sequenced in a study of T cell responses to AZD1222 COVID-19 vaccine. The protocol was immunoSEQ multiplex PCR, while the TCRdb copy is restricted to in-frame clones and leaves out a portion. The top ten hold about 6% of the sample, which has about 140,000 clones, roughly 90% seen once. The sample consisted of peripheral blood, taken on day 0 of AZD1222 vaccination. The receptors were sampled from an adult in good health.

V and J are TRBV6-2 or TRBV6-3 and TRBJ1-2; D is uncertain. The CDR3 spans 13 residues. Looked up from germline, CDR1 is MNHEY and CDR2 is SVGEGT. V lost 6 bases, J lost 6 bases, and 14 bases lay in between. This chain's CDR3 is CASSPTRGHGYTF. CDR3 sequence (DNA): TGTGCCAGCAGCCCGACCCGAGGGCATGGCTACACCTTC.

In its sample, this clone was seen a few times. The chain joins TRBV2 to TRBJ2-7; TRBD1 might be the D (6 bases). The CDR3 runs 14 residues. The germline V gene encodes CDR1 SNHLY and CDR2 FYNNEI. Between the trimmed V and J ends, which lost 3 bases and 3 bases, there was a span of 12 bases. The CDR3 is CASSDKQGYYEQYF. CDR3 in DNA: TGTGCCAGCAGTGATAAGCAGGGGTACTACGAGCAGTACTTC.

This clone was detected once. The gene calls are TRBV6-5 and TRBJ1-2, with a possible D match to TRBD1 (5 bases). Germline V gene data show CDR1 as MNHEY and CDR2 as SVGAGI. The CDR3 spans 15 residues. V was shortened by 4 bases and J by 7 bases, with 19 bases between the two germline ends. The CDR3 is CASSLKWGDLRGYTF. In nucleotides, the CDR3 is TGTGCCAGCAGTTTGAAATGGGGGGATCTTCGTGGCTACACCTTC.

Here the CDR3 reads CASSLVGGTGLTNQPQHF. For the CDR3, the DNA is TGTGCCAGCAGCTTAGTAGGGGGGACAGGACTGACCAATCAGCCCCAGCATTTT. The chain employs TRBV7-8 and TRBJ1-5, with 8 positions matching TRBD1. Germline CDR1 and CDR2: SGHVS and FQNEAQ. V shed 1 base, J shed 3 bases, and the junction held 11 bases outside the gene matches. The CDR3 runs to 18 residues.

This chain links TRBV28 with TRBJ2-2, with TRBD1 matching over 9 bases. The V gene's germline CDR1 is MDHEN and CDR2 SYDVKM. J was trimmed by 4 bases and V by 5 bases; bases with no gene match: 11. The CDR3 length is 17 residues. CDR3 DNA sequence: TGTGCCAGCAGTCATCCGCCGACAGGGGGTTTCACCGGGGAGCTGTTTTTT. Translating it yields CASSHPPTGGFTGELFF. Drawing the rest from reference TRBV28 and TRBJ2-2, the complete variable domain is DVKVTQSSRYLVKRTGEKVFLECVQDMDHENMFWYRQDPGLGLRLIYFSYDVKMKEKGDIPEGYSVSREKKERFSLILESASTNQTSMYLCASSHPPTGGFTGELFFGEGSRLTVL.

The V gene is TRBV27, the J gene TRBJ1-5, with D uncertain. There are 17 residues in the CDR3. Between the trimmed V and J ends, which lost 6 bases and 0 bases, there was a span of 18 bases. Looked up from germline, CDR1 is MNHEY and CDR2 is SMNVEV (reference sequence). The CDR3 here is CASRRLGVRVSNQPQHF. In DNA, the CDR3 is TGTGCCAGCAGACGTCTTGGGGTCCGGGTTAGCAATCAGCCCCAGCATTTT.

This clone was recorded once. The chain joins TRBV30 to TRBJ1-4, with 10 nucleotides matching TRBD1. V trimming: 3 bases; J trimming: 7 bases; junction bases outside the gene matches: 2. The CDR3 length is 13 residues. Germline CDR1 is GTSNPN and CDR2 is SVGIG (reference sequence). Here the CDR3 DNA reads TGTGCCTGGAGCCGGGACAGGGGTGAAAAACTGTTTTTT. This codes for CAWSRDRGEKLFF.

CDR3 amino acids: CASSLWGINLLHF. The CDR3 DNA sequence: TGTGCCAGCAGCTTGTGGGGCATTAATCTCCTCCACTTT. V usage is TRBV5-4 and J usage is TRBJ1-6; the D gene is possibly TRBD1 (5 bases). V shed 1 base and J shed 15 bases, with 14 bases lying between them. The CDR3 totals 13 residues. Per germline, CDR1 SGHNT and CDR2 YYREEE (reference sequence).

V is TRBV19 and J is TRBJ1-5, with D unclear. The V end was cut by 6 bases, the J end by 0 bases, with 12 bases between. Germline loops: CDR1 LNHDA, CDR2 SQIVND (reference sequence). The CDR3 is 15 amino acids. As DNA, the CDR3 is TGTGCCAGTAGGGACGGAACTTATAGCAATCAGCCCCAGCATTTT. It codes for CASRDGTYSNQPQHF.

The chain employs TRBV5-6 and TRBJ1-2, with 7 bases matching TRBD1. The CDR3 is made up of 13 amino acids. With 4 bases clipped from V and 7 bases from J, the junction kept 7 bases outside the gene matches. Looked up from germline, CDR1 is SGHDT and CDR2 is YYEEEE. CDR3 protein: CASSQDRMGGYTF. The CDR3, as DNA: TGTGCCAGCAGCCAGGACAGGATGGGTGGCTACACCTTC.

This clone was picked up one time. The genes are TRBV7-2 and TRBJ1-5; weak D call: TRBD1 (5 bases). The CDR3 is made up of 13 amino acids. The V end was cut by 3 bases, the J end by 5 bases, with 8 bases between. Per the germline V gene, CDR1 is SGHTA and CDR2 is FQGNSA. The CDR3 sequence is CASSFGTYQPQHF. The CDR3 DNA follows: TGTGCCAGCAGCTTCGGGACCTATCAGCCCCAGCATTTT.

The rearrangement uses TRBV11-2 and TRBJ2-7; no clear D. V shed 1 base and J shed 0 bases, with 16 bases lying between them. This CDR3 region has 17 residues. Germline CDR1 and CDR2: SGHAT and FQNNGV. Here the CDR3 reads CASSLGGQLGHSYEQYF. In DNA form, the CDR3 reads TGTGCCAGCAGCTTAGGTGGCCAGCTAGGTCACTCCTACGAGCAGTACTTC. Together with reference TRBV11-2 and TRBJ2-7, the CDR3 gives the full variable domain: EAGVAQSPRYKIIEKRQSVAFWCNPISGHATLYWYQQILGQGPKLLIQFQNNGVVDDSQLPKDRFSAERLKGVDSTLKIQPAKLEDSAVYLCASSLGGQLGHSYEQYFGPGTRLTVT.

This chain joins TRBV19 and TRBJ2-5; possibly TRBD1 for D (5 bases). Germline CDR1 is LNHDA and CDR2 is SQIVND (reference sequence). The CDR3 totals 12 residues. Trimming removed 3 bases at V and 4 bases at J, with 6 bases between. The CDR3 DNA is TGTGCCAGTAGTATTGGGGCAGAGACCCAGTACTTC. It translates to CASSIGAETQYF.

The rearrangement joins TRBV7-6 to TRBJ1-4; the match to TRBD1 covers 10 bases. Germline V CDR1 and CDR2: SGHVS, FNYEAQ. V lost 0 bases and J lost 6; bases outside the gene matches: 7. There are 17 residues in the CDR3. This chain's CDR3 is CASSLARDRGRDEKLFF. The CDR3 coding sequence is TGTGCCAGCAGCTTAGCCCGGGACAGGGGAAGGGATGAAAAACTGTTTTTT.

This chain joins TRBV24-1 and TRBJ1-2; the match to TRBD1 covers 9 bases. Germline trimming cut 5 bases from V and 0 bases from J; bases unmatched to any gene: 0. Germline-derived CDR1 and CDR2 are KGHDR and SFDVKD. The CDR3 is 14 amino acids. DNA for the CDR3: TGTGCCACCAGTGGGGACAGGGCTAACTATGGCTACACCTTC. Protein product: CATSGDRANYGYTF.

The rearrangement links TRBV7-9 to TRBJ2-1; 11 bases agree with TRBD1. V dropped 1 base and J dropped 9; count of bases not matched to a gene: 5. CDR3 size: 15 residues. Germline loops: CDR1 SEHNR, CDR2 FQNEAQ (reference sequence). CDR3 region: CASSLGTGGVGEQFF. In DNA, the CDR3 is TGTGCCAGCAGCTTAGGGACAGGGGGCGTGGGTGAGCAGTTCTTC.

The V call is TRBV7-2, the J call TRBJ2-3, with TRBD2 matching over 14 bases. Germline CDR1 reads SGHTA; CDR2 reads FQGNSA. This CDR3 is built from 15 residues. Unmatched junction bases numbered 0, after V lost 3 bases and J lost 4 bases. The CDR3 protein is CASSLTSGRADTQYF. CDR3 bases: TGTGCCAGCAGCTTGACTAGCGGGAGGGCAGATACGCAGTATTTT.

The rearrangement links TRBV30 to TRBJ1-6, with TRBD1 matching 8 bases. The ends lost 3 bases at V and 9 bases at J; junction bases unmatched: 7. CDR1 and CDR2 (germline): GTSNPN, SVGIG (reference sequence). The CDR3 sequence is 14 residues long. This CDR3 reads CAWSGQGRSSPLHF. DNA of the CDR3: TGTGCCTGGAGCGGACAGGGTCGGAGTTCACCCCTCCACTTT.

This chain links TRBV11-2 with TRBJ2-7; TRBD2 is a possible D gene (6 bases). Germline V CDR1 and CDR2: SGHAT, FQNNGV. CDR3 length equals 14 residues. Deletions cut 8 bases from V and 1 base from J, with 15 bases between. For the CDR3, the DNA is TGTGCCAGCGCTGGGGGAGGCAGATCCTACGAGCAGTACTTC. It codes for CASAGGGRSYEQYF.

This chain uses TRBV7-9 with TRBJ2-1, with 8 bases aligning to TRBD2. Losses at the gene ends were 4 bases for V and 6 bases for J; bases not matched to a gene: 5. The CDR3 consists of 14 residues. Looked up from germline, CDR1 is SEHNR and CDR2 is FQNEAQ (reference sequence). CDR3 protein: CASSSPGLANEQFF. The CDR3, as DNA: TGTGCCAGCAGCTCCCCCGGACTAGCCAATGAGCAGTTCTTC.

This chain links TRBV7-8 with TRBJ1-2; weak D call: TRBD1 (6 bases). The CDR3 totals 18 residues. Trimming pared 4 bases from V and 8 bases from J, leaving 29 bases between. CDR1 is SGHVS, CDR2 FQNEAQ, per germline. The DNA of the CDR3 is TGTGCCAGCAGCTCTAGCACAGGGTACGGGTCGTCTAAGCCAGGCTACACCTTC. It yields the protein CASSSSTGYGSSKPGYTF.

The chain employs TRBV5-1 and TRBJ1-1; 9 bases map to TRBD1. V was pared by 0 bases and J by 4 bases, with 4 bases of the junction left unmatched. The CDR3 has 15 amino acids. Germline V gives CDR1 SGHRS, CDR2 YFSETQ. The CDR3 spells CASSLDDRGATEAFF. In DNA, the CDR3 is TGCGCCAGCAGCTTGGACGACAGGGGGGCCACTGAAGCTTTCTTT.

This sequence joins TRBV4-2 and TRBJ2-7; unclear D gene. V was trimmed by 1 base and J by 12 bases, leaving 13 bases between them. The CDR3 is made up of 12 amino acids. Germline CDR1 is LGHNA and CDR2 is YNFKEQ. CDR3 nucleotides: TGTGCCAGCAGCCAAGGATCCGCTCTCCTGTACTTC. Encoded protein: CASSQGSALLYF.

This sequence joins TRBV5-4 and TRBJ2-7; TRBD1 matches 11 bases. The CDR3 runs to 14 residues. Germline V gene data show CDR1 as SGHNT and CDR2 as YYREEE (reference sequence). V lost 4 bases, J lost 4 bases, and 4 bases stayed unmatched. This chain's CDR3 is CASSTDRGPYEQYF. CDR3 coding DNA: TGTGCCAGCAGCACGGACAGGGGGCCGTACGAGCAGTACTTC.

This chain uses TRBV27 with TRBJ1-6; D is possibly TRBD1 (6 bases). The CDR3 has 16 residues. Germline-derived CDR1 and CDR2 are MNHEY and SMNVEV (reference sequence). Trimming took off 7 bases at V and 8 bases at J, with 21 bases between the two ends. The CDR3 DNA follows: TGTGCCAGCACCTTTGCTGGTCAGGGGCGGTATTCACCCCTCCACTTT. Protein sequence: CASTFAGQGRYSPLHF.